The 5 T cell receptor beta chains below all came from one sample that was sequenced in a study of T cells after yellow fever vaccination. TCRdb itself ran the 5' RACE reads through MiXCR, one entry per CDR3 protein. The sample yields roughly 170,000 distinct CDR3 sequences, 9.3% seen once. Sequenced here: CD8+ T cells sorted from PBMCs, sampled 45 days after the yellow fever booster vaccination. The receptors were gathered from a man aged 18 to 30 who received the YFV17D yellow fever vaccine.

The J gene is TRBJ1-2, the V gene TRBV4-3; D call uncertain. CDR1 is LGHNA and CDR2 is YSLEER in the germline V gene. V was shortened by 3 bases and J by 8 bases, with 13 bases between the two germline ends. The CDR3 covers 13 residues. The CDR3 coding sequence is TGCGCCAGCAGCCAGTTCGGTCTGAAGGGCTACACCTTC. Protein product: CASSQFGLKGYTF.

The chain couples TRBV6-6 to TRBJ1-1; D not resolved. The germline V gene encodes CDR1 MNHNY and CDR2 SVGAGI (reference sequence). The V end lost 7 bases, the J end lost 1 base, and 4 bases lay between the germline ends. CDR3 size: 11 residues. CDR3 loop: CASTPNTEAFF. CDR3 in DNA: TGTGCCAGCACCCCGAACACTGAAGCTTTCTTT.

This clonotype was seen a handful of times. This chain connects TRBV6-2 or TRBV6-3 to TRBJ2-3; 10 nucleotides align to TRBD1. Germline trimming cut 4 bases from V and 2 bases from J; bases unmatched to any gene: 3. Germline CDR1 is MNHEY and CDR2 is SVGEGT. The CDR3 extends over 15 amino acids. DNA for the CDR3: TGTGCCAGCAGTTCGGGGACAGGGGACACAGATACGCAGTATTTT. This translates into CASSSGTGDTDTQYF.

This clonotype was observed a few times. This sequence joins TRBV12-3 or TRBV12-4 and TRBJ2-1; 7 bases map to TRBD1. CDR3 length equals 15 residues. V lost 4 bases and J lost 6; bases outside the gene matches: 9. Here the CDR3 DNA reads TGTGCCAGCAGTTATGATGACAGGGTAATCAATGAGCAGTTCTTC. It is translated as CASSYDDRVINEQFF.

This clonotype was seen a handful of times. CDR3 nucleotide sequence: TGTGCCAGCAGTTGGGGGGCCTCCTACAATGAGCAGTTCTTC. Residues: CASSWGASYNEQFF. V usage is TRBV6-2 or TRBV6-3 and J usage is TRBJ2-1, with D perhaps given as TRBD1 or TRBD2 (6 bases each). The germline V and J ends were trimmed by 4 bases and 0 bases, with 7 bases remaining between them. The CDR3 covers 14 residues. The germline CDR1 and CDR2 sequences are MNHEY and SVGEGT.